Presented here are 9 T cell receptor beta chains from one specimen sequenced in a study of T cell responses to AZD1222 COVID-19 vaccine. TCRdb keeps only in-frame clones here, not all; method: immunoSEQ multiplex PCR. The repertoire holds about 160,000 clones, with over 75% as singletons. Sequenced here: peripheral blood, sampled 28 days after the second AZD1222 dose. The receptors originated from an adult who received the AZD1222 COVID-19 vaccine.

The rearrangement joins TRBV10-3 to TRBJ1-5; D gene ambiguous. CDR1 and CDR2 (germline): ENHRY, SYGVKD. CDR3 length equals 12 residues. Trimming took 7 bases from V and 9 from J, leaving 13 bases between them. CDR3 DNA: TGTGCCATCACCGACGGAGTCGGGCCCCAGCATTTT. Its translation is CAITDGVGPQHF.

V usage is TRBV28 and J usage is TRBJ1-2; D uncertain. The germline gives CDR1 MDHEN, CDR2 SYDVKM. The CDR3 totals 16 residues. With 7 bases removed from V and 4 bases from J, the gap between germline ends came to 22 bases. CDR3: CASITNPDWYPYGYTF. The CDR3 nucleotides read TGTGCCAGCATAACCAATCCGGACTGGTACCCCTATGGCTACACCTTC.

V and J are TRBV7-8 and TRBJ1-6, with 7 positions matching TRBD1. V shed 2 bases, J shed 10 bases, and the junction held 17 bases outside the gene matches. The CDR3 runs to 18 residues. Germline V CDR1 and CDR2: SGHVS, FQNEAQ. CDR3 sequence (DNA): TGTGCCAGCAGCTTAAGGTGGAGGTCCAGACAGGGTAGATCACCCCTCCACTTT. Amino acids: CASSLRWRSRQGRSPLHF.

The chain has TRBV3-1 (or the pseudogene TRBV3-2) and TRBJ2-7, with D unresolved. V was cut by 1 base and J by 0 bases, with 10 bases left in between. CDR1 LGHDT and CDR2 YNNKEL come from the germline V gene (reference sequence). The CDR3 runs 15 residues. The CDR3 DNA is TGTGCCAGCAGCCAAGGGACGGCTAGCTCCTACGAGCAGTACTTC. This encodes CASSQGTASSYEQYF.

The CDR3 is CAWSVVGAGAFF. The CDR3 nucleotides are TGTGCCTGGAGTGTGGTGGGGGCCGGAGCTTTCTTT. This rearrangement joins TRBV30 to TRBJ1-1; TRBD1 might be the D (6 bases). The CDR3 is made up of 12 amino acids. Between the trimmed V and J ends, which lost 0 bases and 10 bases, there was a span of 12 bases. Germline loops: CDR1 GTSNPN, CDR2 SVGIG (reference sequence).

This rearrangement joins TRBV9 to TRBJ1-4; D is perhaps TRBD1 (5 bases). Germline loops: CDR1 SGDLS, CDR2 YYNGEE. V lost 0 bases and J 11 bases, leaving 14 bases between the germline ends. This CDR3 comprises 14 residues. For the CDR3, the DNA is TGTGCCAGCAGCGTAGGAGGAGTGGAGGGGAAACTGTTTTTT. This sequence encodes CASSVGGVEGKLFF.

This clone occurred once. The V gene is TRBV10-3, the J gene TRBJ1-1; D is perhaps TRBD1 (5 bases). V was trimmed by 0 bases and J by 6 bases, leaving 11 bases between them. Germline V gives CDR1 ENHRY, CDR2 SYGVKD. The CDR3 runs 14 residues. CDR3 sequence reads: CAISESKGKAEAFF. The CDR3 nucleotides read TGTGCCATCAGTGAGTCCAAGGGGAAGGCTGAAGCTTTCTTT.

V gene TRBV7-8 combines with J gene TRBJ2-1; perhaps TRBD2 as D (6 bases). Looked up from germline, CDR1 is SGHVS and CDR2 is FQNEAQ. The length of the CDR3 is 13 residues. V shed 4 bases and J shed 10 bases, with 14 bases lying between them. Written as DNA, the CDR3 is TGTGCCAGCAGCTACGCGCCGGGGGAAGAGCAGTTCTTC. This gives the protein CASSYAPGEEQFF.

For the CDR3, the DNA is TGTGCCAGCAGTGAATATGAGGGCTCTGGAAACACCATATATTTT. The encoded protein is CASSEYEGSGNTIYF. The chain couples TRBV6-1 to TRBJ1-3, with D hard to call. The V end was cut by 2 bases, the J end by 0 bases, with 8 bases between. The CDR3 totals 15 residues. Looked up from germline, CDR1 is MNHNS and CDR2 is SASEGT.